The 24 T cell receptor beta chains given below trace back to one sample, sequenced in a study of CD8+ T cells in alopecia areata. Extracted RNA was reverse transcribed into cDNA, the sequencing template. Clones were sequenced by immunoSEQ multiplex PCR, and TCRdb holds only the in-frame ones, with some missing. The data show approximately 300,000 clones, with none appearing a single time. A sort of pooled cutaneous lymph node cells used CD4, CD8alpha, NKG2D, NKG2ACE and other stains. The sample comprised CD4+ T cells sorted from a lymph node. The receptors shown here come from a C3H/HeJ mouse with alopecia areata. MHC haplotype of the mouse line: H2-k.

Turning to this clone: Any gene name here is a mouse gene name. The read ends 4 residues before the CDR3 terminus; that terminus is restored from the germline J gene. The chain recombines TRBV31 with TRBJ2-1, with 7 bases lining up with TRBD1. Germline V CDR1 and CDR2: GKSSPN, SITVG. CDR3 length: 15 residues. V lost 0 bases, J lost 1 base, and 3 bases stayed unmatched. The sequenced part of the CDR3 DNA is TGTGCCTGGAGTCTAGGCAGGGGGAACTATGCT. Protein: CAWSLGRGNYA. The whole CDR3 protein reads CAWSLGRGNYAEQFF. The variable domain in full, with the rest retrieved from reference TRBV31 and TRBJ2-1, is AQTIHQWPVAEIKAVGSPLSLGCTIKGKSSPNLYWYWQATGGTLQQLFYSITVGQVESVVQLNLSASRPKDDQFILSTEKLLLSHSGFYLCAWSLGRGNYAEQFFGPGTRLTVL.

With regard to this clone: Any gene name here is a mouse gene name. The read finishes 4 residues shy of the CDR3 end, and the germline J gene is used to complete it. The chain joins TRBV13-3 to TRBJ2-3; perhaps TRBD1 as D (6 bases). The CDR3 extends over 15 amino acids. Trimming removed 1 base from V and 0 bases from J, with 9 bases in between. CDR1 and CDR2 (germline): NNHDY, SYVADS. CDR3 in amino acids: CASSDQGSSAETLYF. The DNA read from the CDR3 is TGTGCCAGCAGTGATCAGGGGTCTAGTGCAGAA.

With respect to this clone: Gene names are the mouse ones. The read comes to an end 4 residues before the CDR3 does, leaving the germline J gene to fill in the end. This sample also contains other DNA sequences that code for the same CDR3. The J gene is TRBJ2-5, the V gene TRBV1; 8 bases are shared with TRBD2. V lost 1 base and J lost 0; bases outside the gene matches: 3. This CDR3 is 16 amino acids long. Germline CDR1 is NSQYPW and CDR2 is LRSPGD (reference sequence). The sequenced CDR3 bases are TGCACCTGCAGTGCAGGAACTGGGGGTAACCAAGAC. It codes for CTCSAGTGGNQD. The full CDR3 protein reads CTCSAGTGGNQDTQYF. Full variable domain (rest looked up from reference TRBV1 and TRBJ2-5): VTLLEQNPRWRLVPRGQAVNLRCILKNSQYPWMSWYQQDLQKQLQWLFTLRSPGDKEVKSLPGADYLATRVTDTELRLQVANMSQGRTLYCTCSAGTGGNQDTQYFGPGTRLLVL.

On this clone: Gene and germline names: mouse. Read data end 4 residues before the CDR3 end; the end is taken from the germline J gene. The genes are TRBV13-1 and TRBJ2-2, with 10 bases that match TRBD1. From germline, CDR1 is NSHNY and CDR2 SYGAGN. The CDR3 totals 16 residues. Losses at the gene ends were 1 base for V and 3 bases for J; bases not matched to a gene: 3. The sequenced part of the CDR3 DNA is TGTGCCAGCAGTGATTGGGGACAGGGGTACACCGGG. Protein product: CASSDWGQGYTG. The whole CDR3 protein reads CASSDWGQGYTGQLYF.

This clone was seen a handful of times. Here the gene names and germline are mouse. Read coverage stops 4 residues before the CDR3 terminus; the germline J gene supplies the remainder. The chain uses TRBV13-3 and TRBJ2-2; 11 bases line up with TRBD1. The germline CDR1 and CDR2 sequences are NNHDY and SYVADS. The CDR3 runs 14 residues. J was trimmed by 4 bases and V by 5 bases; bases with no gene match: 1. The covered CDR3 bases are TGTGCCAGCAGGGGACAGGGGGGCACCGGG. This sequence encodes CASRGQGGTG. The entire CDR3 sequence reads CASRGQGGTGQLYF.

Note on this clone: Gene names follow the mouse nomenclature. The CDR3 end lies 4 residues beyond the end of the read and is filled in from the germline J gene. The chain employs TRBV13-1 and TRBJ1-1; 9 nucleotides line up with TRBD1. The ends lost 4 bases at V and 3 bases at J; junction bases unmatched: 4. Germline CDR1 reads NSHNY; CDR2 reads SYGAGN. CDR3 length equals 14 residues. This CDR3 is CASSYRGRDTEVFF. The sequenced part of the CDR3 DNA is TGTGCCAGCAGTTACAGGGGGCGCGACACA.

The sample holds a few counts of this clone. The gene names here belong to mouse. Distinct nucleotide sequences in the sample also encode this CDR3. Here the CDR3 reads CASGARGAETLYF. Incomplete CDR3 DNA: TGTGCCAGCGGTGCAAGGGGTGCAGAA. The V gene is TRBV13-2, the J gene TRBJ2-3, with unresolved D. The CDR3 end lies 4 residues beyond the end of the read and is filled in from the germline J gene. V was clipped by 3 bases and J by 1 base, with 6 bases between them. This CDR3 is built from 13 residues. The germline CDR1 and CDR2 sequences are NNHNN and SYGAGS (reference sequence).

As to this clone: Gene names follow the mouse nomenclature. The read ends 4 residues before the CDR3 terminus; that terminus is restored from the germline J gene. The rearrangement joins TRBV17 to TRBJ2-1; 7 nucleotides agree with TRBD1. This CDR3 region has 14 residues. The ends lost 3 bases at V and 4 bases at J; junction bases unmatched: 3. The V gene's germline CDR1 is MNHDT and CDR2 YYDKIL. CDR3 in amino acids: CASSSPGQYAEQFF. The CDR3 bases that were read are TGTGCTAGCAGTAGCCCGGGACAGTATGCT.

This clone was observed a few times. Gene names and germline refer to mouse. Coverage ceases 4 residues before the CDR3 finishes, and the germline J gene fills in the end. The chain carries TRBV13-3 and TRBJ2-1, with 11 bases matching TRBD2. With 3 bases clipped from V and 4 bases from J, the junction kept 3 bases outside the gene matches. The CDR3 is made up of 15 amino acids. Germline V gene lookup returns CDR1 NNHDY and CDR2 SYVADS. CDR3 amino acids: CASSVTGGGYAEQFF. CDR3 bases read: TGTGCCAGCAGTGTGACTGGGGGGGGTTATGCT.

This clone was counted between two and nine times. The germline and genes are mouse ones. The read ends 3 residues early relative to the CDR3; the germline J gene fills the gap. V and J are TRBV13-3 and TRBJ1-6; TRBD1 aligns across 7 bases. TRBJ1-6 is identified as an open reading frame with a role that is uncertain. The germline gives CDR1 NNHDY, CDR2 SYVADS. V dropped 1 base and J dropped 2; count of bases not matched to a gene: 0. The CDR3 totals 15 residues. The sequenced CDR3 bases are TGTGCCAGCAGTGATCAGGGGGCCTATAATTCGCCC. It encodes CASSDQGAYNSP. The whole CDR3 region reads CASSDQGAYNSPLYF.

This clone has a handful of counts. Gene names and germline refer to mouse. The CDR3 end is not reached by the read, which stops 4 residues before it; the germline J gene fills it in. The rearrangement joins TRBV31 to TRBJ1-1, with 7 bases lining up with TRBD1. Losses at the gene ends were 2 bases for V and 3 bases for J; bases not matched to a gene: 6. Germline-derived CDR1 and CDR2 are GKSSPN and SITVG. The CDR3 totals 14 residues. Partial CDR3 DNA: TGTGCCTGGAGTGCGCCAGGGGGAGACACA. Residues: CAWSAPGGDT. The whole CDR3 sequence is CAWSAPGGDTEVFF. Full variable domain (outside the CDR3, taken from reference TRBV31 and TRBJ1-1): AQTIHQWPVAEIKAVGSPLSLGCTIKGKSSPNLYWYWQATGGTLQQLFYSITVGQVESVVQLNLSASRPKDDQFILSTEKLLLSHSGFYLCAWSAPGGDTEVFFGKGTRLTVV.

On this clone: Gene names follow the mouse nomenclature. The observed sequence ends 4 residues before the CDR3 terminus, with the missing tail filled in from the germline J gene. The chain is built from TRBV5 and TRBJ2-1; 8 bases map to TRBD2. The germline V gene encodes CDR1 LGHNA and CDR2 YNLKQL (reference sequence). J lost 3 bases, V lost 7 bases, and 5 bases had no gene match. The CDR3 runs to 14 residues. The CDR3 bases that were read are TGTGCCAGCATTCCTGGGGGGACCTATGCT. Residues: CASIPGGTYA. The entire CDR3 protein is CASIPGGTYAEQFF.

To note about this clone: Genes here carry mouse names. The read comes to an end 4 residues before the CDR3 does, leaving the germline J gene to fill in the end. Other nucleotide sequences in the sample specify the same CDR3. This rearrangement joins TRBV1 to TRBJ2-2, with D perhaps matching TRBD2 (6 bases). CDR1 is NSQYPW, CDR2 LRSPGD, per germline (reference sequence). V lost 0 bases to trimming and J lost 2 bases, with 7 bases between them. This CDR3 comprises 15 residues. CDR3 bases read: TGCACCTGCAGTGCAGAGCTGGGGAACACCGGG. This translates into CTCSAELGNTG. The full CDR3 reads CTCSAELGNTGQLYF.

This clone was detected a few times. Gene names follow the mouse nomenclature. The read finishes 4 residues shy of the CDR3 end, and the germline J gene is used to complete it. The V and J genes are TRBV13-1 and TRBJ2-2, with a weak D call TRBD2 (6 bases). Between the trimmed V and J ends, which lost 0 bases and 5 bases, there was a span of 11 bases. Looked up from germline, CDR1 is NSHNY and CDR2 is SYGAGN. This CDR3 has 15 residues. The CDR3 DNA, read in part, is TGTGCCAGCAGTGATGTGGGGGAGGGGACCGGG. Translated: CASSDVGEGTG. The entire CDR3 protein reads CASSDVGEGTGQLYF.

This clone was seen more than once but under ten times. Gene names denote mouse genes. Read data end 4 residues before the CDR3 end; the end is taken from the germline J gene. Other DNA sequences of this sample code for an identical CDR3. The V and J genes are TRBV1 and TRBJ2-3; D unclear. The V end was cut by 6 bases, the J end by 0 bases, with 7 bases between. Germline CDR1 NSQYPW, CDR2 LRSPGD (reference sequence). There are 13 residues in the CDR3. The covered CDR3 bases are TGCACCTGCAGGACAACTAGTGCAGAA. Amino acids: CTCRTTSAE. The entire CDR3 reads CTCRTTSAETLYF.

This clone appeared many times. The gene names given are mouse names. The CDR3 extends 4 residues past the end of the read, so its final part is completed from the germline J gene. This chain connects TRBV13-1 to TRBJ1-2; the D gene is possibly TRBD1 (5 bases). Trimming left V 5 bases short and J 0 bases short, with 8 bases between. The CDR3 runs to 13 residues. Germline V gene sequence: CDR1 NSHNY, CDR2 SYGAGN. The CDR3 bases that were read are TGTGCCAGCAGACAGGCTGCAAACTCC. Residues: CASRQAANS. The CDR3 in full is CASRQAANSDYTF.

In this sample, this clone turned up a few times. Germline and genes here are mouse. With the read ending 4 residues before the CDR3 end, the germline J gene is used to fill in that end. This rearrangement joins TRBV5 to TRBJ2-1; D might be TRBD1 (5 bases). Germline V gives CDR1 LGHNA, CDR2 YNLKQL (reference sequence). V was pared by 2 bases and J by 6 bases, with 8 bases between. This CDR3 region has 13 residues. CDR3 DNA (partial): TGTGCCAGCAGCCAACCAGGGATTGCT. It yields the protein CASSQPGIA. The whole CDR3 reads CASSQPGIAEQFF.

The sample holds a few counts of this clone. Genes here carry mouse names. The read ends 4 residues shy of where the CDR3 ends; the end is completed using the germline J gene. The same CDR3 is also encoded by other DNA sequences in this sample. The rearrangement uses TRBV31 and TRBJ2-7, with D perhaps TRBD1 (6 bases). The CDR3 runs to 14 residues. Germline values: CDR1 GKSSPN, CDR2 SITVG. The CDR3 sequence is CAWSLGTGSYEQYF. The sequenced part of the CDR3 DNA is TGTGCCTGGAGTCTCGGCACAGGGTCTTAT.

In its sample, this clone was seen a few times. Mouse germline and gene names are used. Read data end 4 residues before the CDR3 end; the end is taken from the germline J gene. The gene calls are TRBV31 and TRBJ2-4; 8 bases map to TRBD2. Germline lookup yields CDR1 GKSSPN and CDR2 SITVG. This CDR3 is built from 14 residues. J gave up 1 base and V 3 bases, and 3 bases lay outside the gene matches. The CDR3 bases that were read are TGTGCCTGGAGCCCGACTGGGGGTCAAAAC. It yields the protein CAWSPTGGQN. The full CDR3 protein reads CAWSPTGGQNTLYF.

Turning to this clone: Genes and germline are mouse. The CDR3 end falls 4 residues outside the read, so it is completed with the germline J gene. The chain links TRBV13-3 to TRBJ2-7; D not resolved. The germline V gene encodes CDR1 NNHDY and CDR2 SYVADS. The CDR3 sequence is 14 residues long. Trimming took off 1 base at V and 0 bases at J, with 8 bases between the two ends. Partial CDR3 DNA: TGTGCCAGCAGTGATTTCCTGAGCTCCTAT. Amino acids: CASSDFLSSY. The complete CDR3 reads CASSDFLSSYEQYF.

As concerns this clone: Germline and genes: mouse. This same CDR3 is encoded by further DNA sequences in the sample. The CDR3 is CAWSRGTANSDYTF. Partial CDR3 DNA: TGTGCCTGGAGTAGGGGGACAGCAAACTCC. The chain employs TRBV31 and TRBJ1-2; 7 nucleotides agree with TRBD1. The observed sequence ends 4 residues before the CDR3 terminus, with the missing tail filled in from the germline J gene. The CDR3 runs to 14 residues. Germline CDR1 GKSSPN, CDR2 SITVG. V was pared by 2 bases and J by 0 bases, with 3 bases of the junction left unmatched.

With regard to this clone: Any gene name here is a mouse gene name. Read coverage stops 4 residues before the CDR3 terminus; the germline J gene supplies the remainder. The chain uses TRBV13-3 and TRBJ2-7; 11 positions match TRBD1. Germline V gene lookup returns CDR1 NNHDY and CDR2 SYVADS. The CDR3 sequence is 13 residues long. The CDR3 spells CASRRTGGDEQYF. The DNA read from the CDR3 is TGTGCCAGCAGGAGGACAGGGGGCGAT.

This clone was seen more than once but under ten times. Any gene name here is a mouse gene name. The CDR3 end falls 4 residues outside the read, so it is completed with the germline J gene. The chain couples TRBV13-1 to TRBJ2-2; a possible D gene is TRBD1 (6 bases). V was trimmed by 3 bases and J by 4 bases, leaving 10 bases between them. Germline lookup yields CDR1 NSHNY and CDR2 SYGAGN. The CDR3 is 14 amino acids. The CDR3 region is CASSGGRGTGQLYF. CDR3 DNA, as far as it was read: TGTGCCAGCAGTGGGGGCAGGGGCACCGGG.

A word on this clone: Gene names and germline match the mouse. The part of the CDR3 DNA that was read is TGTGCCAGCGGTGATCTGGGGCTTAGTGCAGAA. Protein product: CASGDLGLSAE. The whole CDR3 sequence reads CASGDLGLSAETLYF. V gene TRBV13-2 combines with J gene TRBJ2-3; TRBD2 is a possible D gene (6 bases). The CDR3 end falls 4 residues outside the read, so it is completed with the germline J gene. Trimming took off 1 base at V and 0 bases at J, with 9 bases between the two ends. There are 15 residues in the CDR3. Per the germline V gene, CDR1 is NNHNN and CDR2 is SYGAGS (reference sequence).